This passage covers 24 T cell receptor beta chains from one sample sequenced in a study of T cell repertoires in cytomegalovirus infection. These TCRs' antigens remain unknown. TCRdb re-called the reads with MiXCR, one entry per CDR3 protein. The sample lists some 310,000 distinct CDR3 sequences, 20% to 25% occurring once. The sequencing here drew on cultured PBMCs, taken from culture after CMV antigen stimulation. Receptor source: a human donor in good health (CMV status not recorded). Some clones in this sample may be carry-over from other donors' samples.

This clonotype was recorded many times. The chain employs TRBV12-3 or TRBV12-4 and TRBJ2-1, with D hard to call. With 3 bases removed from V and 1 base from J, the gap between germline ends came to 7 bases. CDR3 length: 14 residues. CDR3 nucleotide sequence: TGTGCCAGCAGTTTCGTTACGTCCTACAATGAGCAGTTCTTC. The encoded protein is CASSFVTSYNEQFF.

This clonotype was counted at least ten times. J is TRBJ2-7 and V is TRBV12-3 or TRBV12-4; 7 nucleotides align to TRBD2. Trimming cost V 11 bases and J 4 bases; bases outside gene matches: 11. The CDR3 consists of 13 residues. The CDR3 coding sequence is TGTGCCTCCAAGGGCGGGAGAGATTACGAGCAGTACTTC. The encoded protein is CASKGGRDYEQYF.

This chain joins TRBV9 and TRBJ2-3; D is unresolved. V lost 3 bases to trimming and J lost 4 bases, with 15 bases between them. CDR1 is SGDLS, CDR2 YYNGEE, per germline. The CDR3 length is 15 residues. The CDR3 DNA reads TGTGCCAGCAGCGACCCGTTAAGGGCCGCAGATACGCAGTATTTT. Amino acid sequence: CASSDPLRAADTQYF. Combining the CDR3 with reference TRBV9 and TRBJ2-3 gives the whole variable domain DSGVTQTPKHLITATGQRVTLRCSPRSGDLSVYWYQQSLDQGLQFLIQYYNGEERAKGNILERFSAQQFPDLHSELNLSSLELGDSALYFCASSDPLRAADTQYFGPGTRLTVL.

This chain uses TRBV6-2 or TRBV6-3 with TRBJ2-7; D perhaps matches TRBD1 (5 bases). V lost 7 bases, J lost 6 bases, and 16 bases lay in between. This CDR3 spans 13 amino acids. CDR1 is MNHEY and CDR2 is SVGEGT in the germline V gene. DNA for the CDR3: TGTGCCAGCATTAGCACTAAAAGGGGCGAGCAGTACTTC. Translation: CASISTKRGEQYF.

This clonotype came up a few times. J is TRBJ2-7 and V is TRBV7-2, with TRBD2 as a possible D gene (5 bases). Per germline, CDR1 SGHTA and CDR2 FQGNSA. This CDR3 region has 14 residues. The ends were cut back, 2 bases at V and 0 bases at J, with 8 bases in the middle. CDR3 nucleotides: TGTGCCAGCAGCTTAAGGCTAGCCTCCTACGAGCAGTACTTC. Protein: CASSLRLASYEQYF.

The chain is built from TRBV13 and TRBJ1-1, with 9 nucleotides matching TRBD1. Per germline, CDR1 PRHDT and CDR2 FYEKMQ (reference sequence). The CDR3 runs to 16 residues. J was trimmed by 0 bases and V by 5 bases; bases with no gene match: 7. CDR3 coding DNA: TGTGCCAGCAGCATCGGACAGGGGAGACTGAACACTGAAGCTTTCTTT. Residues: CASSIGQGRLNTEAFF.

The V gene is TRBV6-2 or TRBV6-3, the J gene TRBJ2-7; 9 bases fit TRBD2. This CDR3 comprises 15 residues. The junction had 8 bases not matched to a gene; V was cut back by 5 bases and J by 3 bases. Germline V lookup: CDR1 MNHEY, CDR2 SVGEGT. The CDR3 region has the DNA TGTGCCAGCAGTAGTATTAGCGGGAGCGGCTACGAGCAGTACGTC. It specifies CASSSISGSGYEQYV.

This clonotype was recorded at least ten times. The V and J genes are TRBV6-1 and TRBJ2-1; 8 nucleotides agree with TRBD2. The J segment lost 9 bases and the V segment lost 6 bases, leaving 10 bases of the junction unmatched. The CDR3 runs 14 residues. Germline CDR1 and CDR2: MNHNS and SASEGT. In DNA form, the CDR3 reads TGTGCCAGCAGAGCCATGGCGGGAGGTTTTGAGCAGTTCTTC. It yields the protein CASRAMAGGFEQFF.

This clonotype was observed a single time. The chain employs TRBV5-4 and TRBJ2-1, with D tentatively TRBD2 (5 bases). Trimming removed 4 bases from V and 9 bases from J, with 17 bases in between. Germline CDR1 SGHNT, CDR2 YYREEE (reference sequence). The CDR3 loop spans 14 amino acids. CDR3 nucleotide sequence: TGTGCCAGCAGCCTCCAGACACGGGAAAGTGAGCAGTTCTTC. Translated: CASSLQTRESEQFF. Drawing the rest from reference TRBV5-4 and TRBJ2-1, the complete variable domain is ETGVTQSPTHLIKTRGQQVTLRCSSQSGHNTVSWYQQALGQGPQFIFQYYREEENGRGNFPPRFSGLQFPNYSSELNVNALELDDSALYLCASSLQTRESEQFFGPGTRLTVL.

The V gene is TRBV19, the J gene TRBJ1-1, with 11 bases lining up with TRBD1. V lost 1 base and J lost 3; bases outside the gene matches: 1. CDR3 length equals 15 residues. The germline V gene has CDR1 LNHDA and CDR2 SQIVND (reference sequence). The DNA for the CDR3 is TGTGCCAGTAGTATAGTGGGACAGGGGGACACTGAAGCTTTCTTT. This gives the protein CASSIVGQGDTEAFF.

The chain is built from TRBV6-5 and TRBJ1-3, with D unresolved. The CDR3 totals 16 residues. Between the trimmed V and J ends, which lost 0 bases and 2 bases, there was a span of 11 bases. Germline CDR1 and CDR2: MNHEY and SVGAGI. In DNA, the CDR3 is TGTGCCAGCAGTTACTCCGCGGCTTTCACTGGAAACACCATATATTTT. As protein: CASSYSAAFTGNTIYF.

This chain uses TRBV5-6 with TRBJ1-5; D might be TRBD1 (5 bases). There are 15 residues in the CDR3. V was trimmed by 5 bases and J by 3 bases, leaving 15 bases between them. CDR1 and CDR2 (germline): SGHDT, YYEEEE. The CDR3 nucleotides read TGTGCCAGCAGTCAACCGGGACGGATCAATCAGCCCCAGCATTTT. The encoded protein is CASSQPGRINQPQHF.

This clonotype was counted only a few times. This chain joins TRBV6-1 and TRBJ1-2; the D is unclear. The V and J ends lost 0 bases and 5 bases respectively, with 16 bases between them. Germline V gene lookup returns CDR1 MNHNS and CDR2 SASEGT. This CDR3 comprises 16 residues. CDR3 sequence (DNA): TGTGCCAGCAGTGAAGCTCTTGGCACGGGCGGATATGGCTACACCTTC. Protein sequence: CASSEALGTGGYGYTF.

Concerning this clonotype itself: This may be a read error, as it is one base from a much larger clone. V usage is TRBV4-2 and J usage is TRBJ2-7; D gene ambiguous. The CDR3 loop spans 12 amino acids. The V gene's germline CDR1 is LGHNA and CDR2 YNFKEQ. Between the trimmed V and J ends, which lost 0 bases and 3 bases, there was a span of 3 bases. CDR3 residues: CASSQEFYEQYF. The DNA for the CDR3 is TGTGCCAGCAGCCAAGAATTCTACGAGCAGTACTTC.

The chain couples TRBV7-9 to TRBJ2-3; no reliable D call. This CDR3 has 15 amino acids. Germline CDR1 reads SEHNR; CDR2 reads FQNEAQ (reference sequence). Trimming left V 2 bases short and J 2 bases short, with 11 bases between. DNA for the CDR3: TGTGCCAGCAGCTTAACCCCGGGTTACACAGATACGCAGTATTTT. Protein sequence: CASSLTPGYTDTQYF.

The table lists this clonotype with a few counts. The J gene is TRBJ2-7, the V gene TRBV28; 7 bases align to TRBD1. The CDR3 loop spans 13 amino acids. Germline loops: CDR1 MDHEN, CDR2 SYDVKM. V shed 6 bases and J 5 bases; nucleotides not matched to a gene: 7. The CDR3 is CASRWTGLHEQYF. The CDR3 DNA follows: TGTGCCAGCAGATGGACAGGCCTCCACGAGCAGTACTTC.

The chain has TRBV28 and TRBJ2-5; possibly TRBD1 or TRBD2 for D (6 bases each). CDR1 is MDHEN and CDR2 is SYDVKM in the germline V gene. The CDR3 runs 13 residues. V was pared by 8 bases and J by 7 bases, with 17 bases between. The CDR3 coding sequence is TGTGCCAGCCTAATGGGGGGCACTTGGACCCAGTACTTC. The encoded protein is CASLMGGTWTQYF.

This clonotype turned up a few times. The chain joins TRBV19 to TRBJ2-3, with 9 bases aligning to TRBD1. V dropped 9 bases and J dropped 4; count of bases not matched to a gene: 8. The length of the CDR3 is 14 residues. Looked up from germline, CDR1 is LNHDA and CDR2 is SQIVND (reference sequence). The CDR3 nucleotides read TGTGCCAGCAACAGGGGGCCGAGGGCAGATACGCAGTATTTT. Its translation: CASNRGPRADTQYF.

This clonotype has just a few counts. The V gene is TRBV5-4, the J gene TRBJ2-2; 9 bases line up with TRBD2. Germline-derived CDR1 and CDR2 are SGHNT and YYREEE (reference sequence). Germline trimming cut 4 bases from V and 5 bases from J; bases unmatched to any gene: 3. There are 14 residues in the CDR3. As DNA, the CDR3 is TGTGCCAGCAGCCCTCTAGCGGGAACCGGGGAGCTGTTTTTT. This sequence encodes CASSPLAGTGELFF.

On this clonotype itself: The junction differs from germline at one of its ends, possibly a read error. CDR3 nucleotides: TGTGCCAGTAGAATAGTAACTAATGAAAAACTGTTTTTT. Its translation: CASRIVTNEKLFF. The genes are TRBV19 and TRBJ1-4; D gene ambiguous. The germline V gene encodes CDR1 LNHDA and CDR2 SQIVND (reference sequence). CDR3 length equals 13 residues. The whole variable domain, filled in from reference TRBV19 and TRBJ1-4, reads DGGITQSPKYLFRKEGQNVTLSCEQNLNHDAMYWYRQDPGQGLRLIYYSQIVNDFQKGDIAEGYSVSREKKESFPLTVTSAQKNPTAFYLCASRIVTNEKLFFGSGTQLSVL.

The chain employs TRBV7-2 and TRBJ2-1, with TRBD2 matching over 10 bases. V gave up 6 bases and J gave up 8 bases; unmatched junction bases: 10. The CDR3 has 15 amino acids. Germline V gene lookup returns CDR1 SGHTA and CDR2 FQGNSA. CDR3 protein: CASRRLGLAGDEQFF. In DNA form, the CDR3 reads TGTGCCAGCAGGCGACTAGGGCTAGCGGGAGATGAGCAGTTCTTC.

This clonotype was counted only a few times. This chain joins TRBV7-8 and TRBJ2-1; 11 positions match TRBD2. The CDR3 is 18 amino acids. Germline-derived CDR1 and CDR2 are SGHVS and FQNEAQ. V trimming: 5 bases; J trimming: 1 base; junction bases outside the gene matches: 10. The CDR3 loop reads CASSEGGTSGGSYNEQFF. The CDR3 DNA sequence: TGTGCCAGCAGCGAGGGAGGGACTAGCGGAGGGTCCTACAATGAGCAGTTCTTC.

This clonotype has only a few counts. The chain uses TRBV5-6 and TRBJ2-3; TRBD1 or TRBD2 may be the D gene (6 bases each). The CDR3 runs 13 residues. CDR1 and CDR2 from the germline V gene are SGHDT and YYEEEE. V gave up 7 bases and J gave up 3 bases, with 12 bases separating them. CDR3 DNA: TGTGCCAGCTTGGAGGGGGGAACAGATACGCAGTATTTT. Residues: CASLEGGTDTQYF.

This clonotype has only a few counts. This chain links TRBV5-1 with TRBJ2-5, with D perhaps matching TRBD1 (7 bases). V was cut by 4 bases and J by 1 base, with 17 bases left in between. The length of the CDR3 is 16 residues. Germline values: CDR1 SGHRS, CDR2 YFSETQ. CDR3 bases: TGCGCCAGCAGCCCAGGGGGGCGGAGTTCCCAAGAGACCCAGTACTTC. It is translated as CASSPGGRSSQETQYF.